Listed here are 9 T cell receptor beta chains from one sample, sequenced in a study of blood T cell repertoires in COVID-19. Clones were read by immunoSEQ multiplex PCR, and TCRdb kept only the in-frame ones, dropping some. The table lists around 170,000 clones, about 86% of them singletons. What was sequenced was peripheral blood. The origin of the receptors is a man aged 50-60 years with active or convalescent COVID-19.

V and J are TRBV10-3 and TRBJ2-3; 8 nucleotides line up with TRBD2. Germline V gives CDR1 ENHRY, CDR2 SYGVKD. V dropped 6 bases and J dropped 5; count of bases not matched to a gene: 7. CDR3 length: 14 residues. The CDR3 DNA reads TGTGCCATCAGCCCCGGGACTAGGGAAGATACGCAGTATTTT. It is translated as CAISPGTREDTQYF.

V is TRBV4-3 and J is TRBJ1-1; no clear D. This CDR3 comprises 16 residues. Trimming removed 0 bases from V and 4 bases from J, with 15 bases in between. CDR1 and CDR2 (germline): LGHNA, YSLEER. CDR3: CASSQDPTIRGTEAFF. Here the CDR3 DNA reads TGCGCCAGCAGCCAAGACCCCACTATCCGGGGCACTGAAGCTTTCTTT.

This chain links TRBV6-2 or TRBV6-3 with TRBJ1-5; D not resolved. The CDR3 sequence is 12 residues long. Trimming left V 0 bases short and J 9 bases short, with 6 bases between. From germline, CDR1 is MNHEY and CDR2 SVGEGT. The CDR3 loop is CASSYSPRPQHF. CDR3 sequence (DNA): TGTGCCAGCAGTTACTCGCCCAGGCCCCAGCATTTT.

This clone was seen once. The V and J genes are TRBV5-1 and TRBJ2-7, with 8 bases fitting TRBD1. Per the germline V gene, CDR1 is SGHRS and CDR2 is YFSETQ. V shed 4 bases, J shed 3 bases, and the junction held 9 bases outside the gene matches. CDR3 length: 15 amino acids. This CDR3 is CASSRTGTGLYEQYF. DNA for the CDR3: TGCGCCAGCAGCAGGACCGGGACAGGACTCTACGAGCAGTACTTC.

This clone was seen only once. The V and J genes are TRBV11-3 and TRBJ2-7, with 13 nucleotides matching TRBD2. This CDR3 has 16 amino acids. With 1 base clipped from V and 7 bases from J, the junction kept 7 bases outside the gene matches. Per the germline V gene, CDR1 is SGHNT and CDR2 is YENEEA. Written as DNA, the CDR3 is TGTGCCAGCAGCTTAGGACTAGCGGGAGGTAGGGATGAGCAGTACTTC. Protein product: CASSLGLAGGRDEQYF.

The J gene is TRBJ1-2, the V gene TRBV7-8; 9 bases match TRBD1. Germline CDR1 reads SGHVS; CDR2 reads FQNEAQ. The CDR3 sequence is 13 residues long. V dropped 7 bases and J dropped 8; count of bases not matched to a gene: 8. This CDR3 is CASTPRTGVGYTF. The CDR3 DNA reads as TGTGCCAGCACCCCTCGGACAGGGGTCGGCTACACCTTC. Variable domain in full (rest from reference TRBV7-8 and TRBJ1-2): GAGVSQSPRYKVAKRGQDVALRCDPISGHVSLFWYQQALGQGPEFLTYFQNEAQLDKSGLPSDRFFAERPEGSVSTLKIQRTQQEDSAVYLCASTPRTGVGYTFGSGTRLTVV.

This chain joins TRBV24-1 and TRBJ2-1; a weak D match, TRBD2 (6 bases). Trimming took off 0 bases at V and 6 bases at J, with 17 bases between the two ends. This CDR3 has 17 amino acids. Germline values: CDR1 KGHDR, CDR2 SFDVKD. CDR3 bases: TGTGCCACCAGTGATTTGCAAGCGGGCAAAAACTTCAATGAGCAGTTCTTC. This codes for CATSDLQAGKNFNEQFF.

V gene TRBV27 combines with J gene TRBJ1-6; the match to TRBD1 covers 9 bases. Trimming removed 7 bases from V and 7 bases from J; junction bases left unmatched: 8. This CDR3 is built from 15 residues. Germline-derived CDR1 and CDR2 are MNHEY and SMNVEV (reference sequence). The CDR3 reads CASTIRTGENSPLHF. The CDR3 DNA is TGTGCCAGCACCATAAGGACAGGGGAGAATTCACCCCTCCACTTT.

The genes are TRBV2 and TRBJ2-2, with D perhaps TRBD2 (5 bases). Germline CDR1 and CDR2: SNHLY and FYNNEI. V gave up 3 bases and J gave up 3 bases, with 11 bases separating them. This CDR3 has 15 amino acids. DNA for the CDR3: TGTGCCAGCAGTGAGCAAAGAGCGGACACCGGGGAGCTGTTTTTT. Its protein product is CASSEQRADTGELFF.